The 24 T cell receptor beta chains listed next were all sequenced from one sample in a study of graft-versus-host responses after intestinal transplantation. Generated by immunoSEQ multiplex PCR, the TCRdb table keeps only in-frame clones and is missing some. This repertoire shows 60,000 to 70,000 clones, around 90% found once; its top ten account for more than 1.5%. Intraepithelial and lamina propria lymphocytes were freed from processed graft tissue. This sample comprised ileum tissue, obtained 350 to 400 days after transplant. The source of these receptors is a human patient who received an intestinal transplant, so some T cells may come from the graft donor.

J is TRBJ2-2 and V is TRBV4-2; no clear D gene. The CDR3 has 14 residues. V shed 2 bases and J shed 1 base, with 5 bases lying between them. Germline lookup yields CDR1 LGHNA and CDR2 YNFKEQ. DNA for the CDR3: TGTGCCAGCAGCCAACCGGAGAACACCGGGGAGCTGTTTTTT. Translated: CASSQPENTGELFF.

The genes are TRBV6-6 and TRBJ1-2; D might be TRBD1 (5 bases). Germline loops: CDR1 MNHNY, CDR2 SVGAGI (reference sequence). V lost 0 bases, J lost 14 bases, and 13 bases lay in between. The CDR3 sequence is 12 residues long. In nucleotides, the CDR3 is TGTGCCAGCAGTTACTCGGATAAGGGGAGGACCTTC. Its translation: CASSYSDKGRTF.

Here the CDR3 reads CASSDRGSGNTIYF. The CDR3 region has the DNA TGTGCCAGCAGCGACAGGGGCTCTGGAAACACCATATATTTT. The V call is TRBV11-3, the J call TRBJ1-3; 8 positions agree with TRBD1. The germline V gene encodes CDR1 SGHNT and CDR2 YENEEA. The CDR3 is 14 amino acids. J lost 0 bases, V lost 5 bases, and 0 bases had no gene match.

The chain has TRBV4-1 and TRBJ2-1; 8 bases map to TRBD2. The germline CDR1 and CDR2 sequences are MGHRA and YSYEKL. V lost 1 base, J lost 7 bases, and 9 bases stayed unmatched. There are 16 residues in the CDR3. The CDR3 bases are TGCGCCAGCAGCCAAGCGACAGCGGGAGTATTGAATGAGCAGTTCTTC. It encodes CASSQATAGVLNEQFF.

This clone turned up a few times. The rearrangement uses TRBV18 and TRBJ1-1, with D unclear. Trimming took off 3 bases at V and 2 bases at J, with 10 bases between the two ends. CDR1 is KGHSH and CDR2 is LQKENI in the germline V gene. This CDR3 spans 14 amino acids. The CDR3 nucleotides are TGTGCCAGCTCACCGAGGGAAAGTAACACTGAAGCTTTCTTT. It encodes CASSPRESNTEAFF.

The chain is built from TRBV7-9 and TRBJ2-1; D gene ambiguous. This CDR3 has 12 amino acids. V lost 2 bases to trimming and J lost 8 bases, with 7 bases between them. Germline lookup yields CDR1 SEHNR and CDR2 FQNEAQ (reference sequence). CDR3 nucleotides: TGTGCCAGCAGCTTAAATTCCTATGAGCAGTTCTTC. Its protein is CASSLNSYEQFF.

The CDR3 bases are TGCGCCAGCAGCCTATCGACAGGGGCGCCCGCTGAAGCTTTCTTT. Amino acid sequence: CASSLSTGAPAEAFF. The gene calls are TRBV4-1 and TRBJ1-1; 8 positions match TRBD1. The V gene end was trimmed by 4 bases and the J gene end by 6 bases; junction bases not matched to a gene: 10. Germline CDR1 reads MGHRA; CDR2 reads YSYEKL. The CDR3 extends over 15 amino acids.

This chain connects TRBV19 to TRBJ1-1, with D possibly matching TRBD1 (6 bases). The ends were cut back, 4 bases at V and 0 bases at J, with 9 bases in the middle. This CDR3 is 14 amino acids long. The germline CDR1 and CDR2 sequences are LNHDA and SQIVND (reference sequence). The CDR3: CASSTGHLNTEAFF. DNA for the CDR3: TGTGCCAGTAGTACGGGACACCTGAACACTGAAGCTTTCTTT. Full variable domain (outside the CDR3, taken from reference TRBV19 and TRBJ1-1): DGGITQSPKYLFRKEGQNVTLSCEQNLNHDAMYWYRQDPGQGLRLIYYSQIVNDFQKGDIAEGYSVSREKKESFPLTVTSAQKNPTAFYLCASSTGHLNTEAFFGQGTRLTVV.

The chain is built from TRBV15 and TRBJ2-7; 8 nucleotides line up with TRBD1. This CDR3 comprises 14 residues. Germline V CDR1 and CDR2: LNHNV, YYDKDF (reference sequence). V dropped 8 bases and J dropped 3; count of bases not matched to a gene: 9. The CDR3 here is CATSRSGTGYEQYF. CDR3 sequence (DNA): TGTGCCACCTCGCGATCCGGGACAGGCTACGAGCAGTACTTC.

This sequence joins TRBV28 and TRBJ1-5; no definite D call. CDR3 length: 12 residues. Germline CDR1 and CDR2: MDHEN and SYDVKM. With 3 bases removed from V and 5 bases from J, the gap between germline ends came to 5 bases. CDR3 loop: CASSLEDQPQHF. DNA of the CDR3: TGTGCCAGCAGTTTGGAGGATCAGCCCCAGCATTTT.

The V call is TRBV28, the J call TRBJ1-2; D uncertain. CDR1 is MDHEN and CDR2 is SYDVKM in the germline V gene. Trimming removed 4 bases at V and 3 bases at J, with 9 bases between. The CDR3 totals 13 residues. The CDR3 sequence: CASSSGLDYGYTF. CDR3 bases: TGTGCCAGCAGTTCCGGACTGGACTATGGCTACACCTTC.

The CDR3 DNA reads TGTGCCAGCAGCTTAGGGGACAGGCCCAGCGAGCAGTACTTC. Translating gives CASSLGDRPSEQYF. The gene calls are TRBV7-9 and TRBJ2-7, with TRBD1 matching over 8 bases. Germline V gene sequence: CDR1 SEHNR, CDR2 FQNEAQ (reference sequence). The V and J ends lost 1 base and 6 bases, in that order; junction bases with no gene match: 5. The CDR3 totals 14 residues.

CDR3 loop: CASSLVLNGNQPQHF. The CDR3 DNA sequence: TGTGCCAGCAGTTTAGTACTAAATGGCAATCAGCCCCAGCATTTT. The rearrangement uses TRBV27 and TRBJ1-5; D gene ambiguous. From germline, CDR1 is MNHEY and CDR2 SMNVEV (reference sequence). Between the trimmed V and J ends, which lost 2 bases and 2 bases, there was a span of 10 bases. This CDR3 contains 15 residues.

The genes are TRBV4-1 and TRBJ2-7; 8 bases agree with TRBD2. This CDR3 contains 17 residues. Germline CDR1 reads MGHRA; CDR2 reads YSYEKL. V shed 4 bases and J 0 bases; nucleotides not matched to a gene: 11. The CDR3 protein is CASSRGAAGVSSYEQYF. DNA of the CDR3: TGCGCCAGCAGCCGCGGAGCAGCGGGGGTTAGCTCCTACGAGCAGTACTTC.

V gene TRBV11-2 combines with J gene TRBJ1-1; D is possibly TRBD1 (5 bases). Trimming removed 8 bases from V and 2 bases from J, with 12 bases in between. The CDR3 consists of 13 residues. The germline V gene has CDR1 SGHAT and CDR2 FQNNGV. The DNA for the CDR3 is TGTGCCAGCTCCTGGGGCGGAAACACTGAAGCTTTCTTT. Encoded protein: CASSWGGNTEAFF.

The rearrangement joins TRBV7-6 to TRBJ1-1, with TRBD1 identical over 7 bases. Trimming removed 5 bases from V and 7 bases from J; junction bases left unmatched: 4. The length of the CDR3 is 12 residues. Germline CDR1 is SGHVS and CDR2 is FNYEAQ. As DNA, the CDR3 is TGTGCCAGCAGCCTAGGGGACAGTGAAGCTTTCTTT. Its translation is CASSLGDSEAFF.

This clone is deemed medium-sized. CDR3 in DNA: TGTGCCAGCAGGAATAATGTAGGAGATCAGCCCCAGCATTTT. Amino acids: CASRNNVGDQPQHF. The rearrangement uses TRBV6-5 and TRBJ1-5; D unclear. Trimming removed 6 bases at V and 5 bases at J, with 14 bases between. The CDR3 totals 14 residues. Germline values: CDR1 MNHEY, CDR2 SVGAGI.

The gene calls are TRBV6-6 and TRBJ1-2; no clear D gene. The CDR3 is 15 amino acids. The germline CDR1 and CDR2 sequences are MNHNY and SVGAGI (reference sequence). The V end was cut by 6 bases, the J end by 2 bases, with 16 bases between. The CDR3 DNA sequence: TGTGCCAGCAGGCCTAGGCAGGCCCCGAACTATGGCTACACCTTC. Its translation: CASRPRQAPNYGYTF.

This clone was counted a single time. V gene TRBV11-2 combines with J gene TRBJ2-4; D is unresolved. The CDR3 sequence is 12 residues long. The germline V gene encodes CDR1 SGHAT and CDR2 FQNNGV. The V end lost 3 bases, the J end lost 5 bases, and 5 bases lay between the germline ends. CDR3 in DNA: TGTGCCAGCAGCTTGTTAGAAAACATTCAGTACTTC. Amino acid sequence: CASSLLENIQYF.

This CDR3 reads CASSLGQVANEQFF. CDR3 coding DNA: TGCGCCAGCAGCTTAGGACAGGTGGCCAATGAGCAGTTCTTC. The J gene is TRBJ2-1, the V gene TRBV5-1; 7 bases match TRBD1. CDR3 length: 14 amino acids. Per the germline V gene, CDR1 is SGHRS and CDR2 is YFSETQ. Trimming took 2 bases from V and 6 from J; bases not matched to a gene: 5.

In its sample, this clone was seen once. The rearrangement joins TRBV29-1 to TRBJ2-7, with 7 nucleotides matching TRBD1. This CDR3 is 11 amino acids long. After removal of 2 bases from V and 6 bases from J, the junction contained 1 base not matched to a gene. The germline V gene encodes CDR1 SQVTM and CDR2 ANQGSEA. The CDR3 loop reads CSVERGLEQYF. The CDR3, as DNA: TGCAGCGTTGAAAGGGGGCTCGAGCAGTACTTC.

The genes are TRBV11-2 and TRBJ2-7; 10 bases agree with TRBD2. CDR3 length: 15 amino acids. Germline CDR1 is SGHAT and CDR2 is FQNNGV. Trimming took 2 bases from V and 0 from J; bases not matched to a gene: 1. DNA for the CDR3: TGTGCCAGCAGCTTACCTAGCGGGAGCTCCTACGAGCAGTACTTC. It yields the protein CASSLPSGSSYEQYF.

The J gene is TRBJ1-4, the V gene TRBV2; the D gene is possibly TRBD1 (5 bases). Germline V gene sequence: CDR1 SNHLY, CDR2 FYNNEI. The V gene lost 6 bases and the J gene lost 4 bases, with 6 bases spanning the gap. This CDR3 has 12 amino acids. The CDR3 DNA is TGTGCCAGCAGGGACAATAATGAAAAACTGTTTTTT. Protein sequence: CASRDNNEKLFF. Together with reference TRBV2 and TRBJ1-4, the CDR3 gives the full variable domain: EPEVTQTPSHQVTQMGQEVILRCVPISNHLYFYWYRQILGQKVEFLVSFYNNEISEKSEIFDDQFSVERPDGSNFTLKIRSTKLEDSAMYFCASRDNNEKLFFGSGTQLSVL.

The chain combines TRBV9 with TRBJ2-3; D is unresolved. CDR1 and CDR2 from the germline V gene are SGDLS and YYNGEE. Between the trimmed V and J ends, which lost 5 bases and 4 bases, there was a span of 17 bases. CDR3 size: 15 residues. CDR3 residues: CASSPYGAQADTQYF. DNA for the CDR3: TGTGCCAGCAGTCCCTACGGCGCCCAGGCAGATACGCAGTATTTT.